The present entry profiles one T cell receptor beta chain with its context. Genomic DNA was employed as the template in profiling TCR beta VDJ and CDR3. Using its own MiXCR run on the reads, TCRdb lists one record per CDR3 protein. The sample lists around 170,000 distinct CDR3 sequences; around half were seen once. Patients who underwent sequencing had shown CD8+CD57+ cell expansion by flow cytometry. This record comes from a study of CD8+CD57+ T cells in acquired aplastic anemia. The wider study: The average for DNA from sorted CD4+ and CD8+ cells was 2.5 to 4 ug.

Germline CDR1 MNHEY, CDR2 SVGAGI. V lost 2 bases, J lost 4 bases, and 14 bases lay in between. The CDR3 sequence is 15 residues long. The receptor's source is a human donor with aplastic anemia. Sequenced: sorted CD4+, CD8+, or CD8+CD57+ T cells (not recorded which) from PBMCs. The J gene is TRBJ1-2, the V gene TRBV6-5; D is unclear. DNA of the CDR3: TGTGCCAGCAGTTACGTCCAGGCGTCTTCCTATGGCTACACCTTC. Protein: CASSYVQASSYGYTF.